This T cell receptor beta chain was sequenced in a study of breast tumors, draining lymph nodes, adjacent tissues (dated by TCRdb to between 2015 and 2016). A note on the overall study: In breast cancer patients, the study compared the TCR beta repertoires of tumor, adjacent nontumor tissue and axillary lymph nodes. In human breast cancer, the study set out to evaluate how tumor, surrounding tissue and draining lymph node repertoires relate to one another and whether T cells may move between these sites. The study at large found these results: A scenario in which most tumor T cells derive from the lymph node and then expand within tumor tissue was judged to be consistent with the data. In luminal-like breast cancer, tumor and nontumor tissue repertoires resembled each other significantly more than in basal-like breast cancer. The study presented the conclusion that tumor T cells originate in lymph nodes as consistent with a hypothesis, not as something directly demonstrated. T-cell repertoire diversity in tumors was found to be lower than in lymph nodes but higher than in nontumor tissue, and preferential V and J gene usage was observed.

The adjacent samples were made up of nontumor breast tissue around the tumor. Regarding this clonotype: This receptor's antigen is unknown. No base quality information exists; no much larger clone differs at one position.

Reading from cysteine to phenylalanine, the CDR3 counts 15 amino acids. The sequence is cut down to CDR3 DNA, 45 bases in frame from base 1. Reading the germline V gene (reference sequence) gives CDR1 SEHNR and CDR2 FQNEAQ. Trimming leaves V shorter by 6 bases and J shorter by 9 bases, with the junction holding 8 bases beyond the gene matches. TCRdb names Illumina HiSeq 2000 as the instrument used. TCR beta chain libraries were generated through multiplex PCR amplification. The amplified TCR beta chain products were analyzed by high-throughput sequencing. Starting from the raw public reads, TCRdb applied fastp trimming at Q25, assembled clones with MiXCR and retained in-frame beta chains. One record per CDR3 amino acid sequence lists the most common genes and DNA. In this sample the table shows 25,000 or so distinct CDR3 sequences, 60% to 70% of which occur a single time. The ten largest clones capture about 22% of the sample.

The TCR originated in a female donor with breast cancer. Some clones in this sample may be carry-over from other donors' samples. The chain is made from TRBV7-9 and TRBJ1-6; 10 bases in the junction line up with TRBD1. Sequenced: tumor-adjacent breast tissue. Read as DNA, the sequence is TGTGCCAGCAGTTCCAACCGGGACAGGGGTTCACCCCTCCACTTT. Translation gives CASSSNRDRGSPLHF.